The 5 T cell receptor beta chains below all came from one sample that was sequenced in a study of control samples from healthy donors and cancer patients. Libraries were prepared by immunoSEQ multiplex PCR; TCRdb keeps only in-frame clonotypes and omits some of them. The sample has some 140,000 clones, 92% seen once. Sequencing was carried out using blood. The receptors originated from a man aged 30 to 39 in good health.

The chain joins TRBV5-4 to TRBJ2-1; 7 positions match TRBD1. The germline CDR1 and CDR2 sequences are SGHNT and YYREEE (reference sequence). The CDR3 spans 15 residues. J lost 5 bases, V lost 6 bases, and 11 bases had no gene match. The CDR3: CASTQRGPSDNEQFF. CDR3 nucleotides: TGTGCCAGCACCCAGAGGGGGCCGAGTGACAATGAGCAGTTCTTC.

The CDR3 sequence is CASSEARTGGARGYTF. In DNA, the CDR3 is TGTGCCAGCAGTGAAGCGCGTACAGGGGGCGCGAGGGGCTACACCTTC. The chain combines TRBV2 with TRBJ1-2, with 9 bases aligning to TRBD1. This CDR3 has 16 amino acids. CDR1 and CDR2 from the germline V gene are SNHLY and FYNNEI. V shed 0 bases and J 8 bases; nucleotides not matched to a gene: 10.

CDR3 in amino acids: CASRPDTQETQYF. DNA for the CDR3: TGTGCCAGCAGACCGGACACGCAAGAGACCCAGTACTTC. The chain uses TRBV3-1 (or the pseudogene TRBV3-2) and TRBJ2-5, with D possibly matching TRBD1 (5 bases). CDR1 is LGHDT and CDR2 is YNNKEL in the germline V gene (reference sequence). The CDR3 consists of 13 residues. The V and J ends lost 6 bases and 2 bases respectively, with 10 bases between them.

This clone has a single count. V is TRBV11-3 and J is TRBJ1-1, with D possibly TRBD1 on 5 matching bases. Germline V gene sequence: CDR1 SGHNT, CDR2 YENEEA. V lost 1 base to trimming and J lost 4 bases, with 10 bases between them. The length of the CDR3 is 14 residues. The CDR3: CASSLGDSSTEAFF. The CDR3 DNA is TGTGCCAGCAGCTTAGGAGACAGTTCCACTGAAGCTTTCTTT.

The DNA for the CDR3 is TGTGCCAGCACCAAACAAAAGGGGGAGAGTGGCTACACCTTC. Encoded protein: CASTKQKGESGYTF. The chain uses TRBV7-9 and TRBJ1-2; perhaps TRBD1 as D (6 bases). The CDR3 runs 14 residues. V dropped 7 bases and J dropped 7 bases, with 19 bases sitting between them. Germline V CDR1 and CDR2: SEHNR, FQNEAQ (reference sequence).